These 5 T cell receptor beta chains were all obtained from the same sample, sequenced in a study of blood T cell repertoires in COVID-19. Profiled with immunoSEQ multiplex PCR; TCRdb holds only in-frame clones, not every one. The sample consists of 25,000 to 35,000 clones, 80% to 90% of them appearing once. The material sequenced was peripheral blood. The receptors derive from a human donor with active COVID-19. The donor label of this sample is uncertain.

The chain joins TRBV6-1 to TRBJ2-5, with TRBD2 identical over 10 bases. Trimming took 4 bases from V and 4 from J; bases not matched to a gene: 9. CDR1 and CDR2 from the germline V gene are MNHNS and SASEGT. The CDR3 sequence is 16 residues long. The CDR3 nucleotides read TGTGCCAGCAGTGCATCTAGCGGGGGAGGTCGAGAGACCCAGTACTTC. Its protein product is CASSASSGGGRETQYF.

CDR3 nucleotides: TGTGCCAGCAGCTCGGGGGGGCGGAAGCAGTACTTC. Protein: CASSSGGRKQYF. The gene calls are TRBV11-2 and TRBJ2-7, with 8 bases matching TRBD2. This CDR3 region has 12 residues. After removal of 4 bases from V and 8 bases from J, the junction contained 4 bases not matched to a gene. CDR1 is SGHAT, CDR2 FQNNGV, per germline.

In DNA, the CDR3 is TGTGCCAGCAGCCTGAGACGGGAAAATGAAAAACTGTTTTTT. Its translation is CASSLRRENEKLFF. The chain recombines TRBV3-1 (or the pseudogene TRBV3-2) with TRBJ1-4; no reliable D call. There are 14 residues in the CDR3. CDR1 LGHDT and CDR2 YNNKEL come from the germline V gene (reference sequence). Trimming removed 4 bases from V and 5 bases from J, with 11 bases in between.

The chain is built from TRBV4-1 and TRBJ2-7, with 8 bases fitting TRBD2. The CDR3 contains 15 residues. After removal of 1 base from V and 3 bases from J, the junction contained 5 bases not matched to a gene. Looked up from germline, CDR1 is MGHRA and CDR2 is YSYEKL. This CDR3 reads CASSQVPGTSYEQYF. The DNA for the CDR3 is TGCGCCAGCAGCCAAGTGCCCGGGACTAGCTACGAGCAGTACTTC.

The chain combines TRBV19 with TRBJ2-1; 9 bases match TRBD2. The CDR3 is 16 amino acids. V lost 7 bases and J lost 7; bases outside the gene matches: 14. CDR1 and CDR2 (germline): LNHDA, SQIVND (reference sequence). CDR3 protein: CASKQTISGSVNEQFF. The CDR3 DNA sequence: TGTGCCAGTAAGCAAACAATTAGCGGGAGTGTGAATGAGCAGTTCTTC.